The entry that follows covers one TCR beta chain sequence. What it recognizes is unknown. Noted treatment: around 19 received Ad26.COV2.S at low or high dose, single or two shots; about 5 received placebo; per-sample allocation not given. Sample collection was performed on day 63 after the first vaccine or placebo injection. Data came from immunoSEQ multiplex PCR; TCRdb stores just in-frame clones and leaves some out. The sample lists about 400,000 clones, approximately 86% occurring once. The sample is drawn from a study of Ad26.COV2.S vaccination and SARS-CoV-2 variants. Study-wide background: Participant was drawn from the COV1001 Ad26.COV2.S trial arm. Study conclusions and caveats: Total T cell responses may have been underestimated by the TCR breadth and depth analyses.

The CDR3 is made up of 13 amino acids. Trimming shortened V by 0 bases and J by 7 bases, and 8 bases separated the two germline ends. CDR1 and CDR2 (germline): KGHDR, SFDVKD. The clonotype was recovered from a person between 18 and 65 years old who received the Ad26.COV2.S COVID-19 vaccine or a placebo. The genes are TRBV24-1 and TRBJ1-2; the D is unclear. This sample comprised peripheral blood, obtained in a trial of Ad26.COV2.S vaccine versus placebo. CDR3 DNA sequence: TGTGCCACCAGTGATTTGGACCGGAGTGGCTACACCTTC. Protein sequence: CATSDLDRSGYTF.